The present T cell receptor beta chain was sequenced within a study of T cell responses to AZD1222 COVID-19 vaccine (dated by TCRdb to the early 2020s). For context, the study as a whole: AZD1222 recipients with second doses at about 4 weeks or about 12 weeks were pooled, because spike-specific TCR depth and breadth did not differ between schedules. A total of 233 trial participants underwent TCR sequencing, of whom about 200 had received two doses of AZD1222 and 26 had received two doses of the MenACWY control vaccine. Enrollment into the trials was organized by age into subgroups of 18-55, 56-69 and 70-plus years, and those subgroups contained roughly 150, 30 and 60 TCR-sequenced participants, respectively.

The time point label here, explained by the study, means: baseline before first vaccination. The vaccinee samples were drawn from two UK trials, COV001 and COV002, one of which was a single-blind randomized controlled phase 2/3 trial testing AZD1222 (ChAdOx1 nCoV-19) in healthy adults. For TCRbeta chain sequencing, PBMC samples were collected from trial participants at day 0 and at day 28 after the second dose. The CDR3 regions of human TCRbeta chains were analyzed by immunosequencing. The original methods were these. Repertoire TCRs were checked for matches against a reference library of SARS-CoV-2-specific TCRs that had been generated using the MIRA antigen-specificity platform. Breadth meant the fraction of unique TCRs that were SARS-CoV-2-associated, whereas depth meant the fraction of total T cells that were SARS-CoV-2-associated. Using the MIRA data, each spike-specific TCR was mapped to the spike region that the TCR reacts to and placed in a CD4 or CD8 class. Log10-transformed breadth and depth values were compared by one-way ANOVA with Sidak's multiple comparisons tests. TCRdb re-hosts the immuneACCESS table, in-frame sequences only. Its copies lack some clones; in the studies checked, an unresolved V gene accounts for under half of them, and the cause for the rest is not known. V, J and clone size reflect that table, while D and trimming were determined from the DNA. The sample table lists 200,000 to 300,000 clones, 85% to 95% of them with a count of one. Around 0.57% of the sample belongs to the ten largest clones.

Overall study results and their limits: Spike-specific TCR breadth and depth rose significantly after two AZD1222 doses compared with day 0 and with MenACWY recipients. Vaccine-associated CD4 TCRs spanned the whole spike protein, with dominant responses in regions 160-218 and 743-854. In the small 56-69-year group, the increase in depth fell short of significance, most likely because of low power. Because no samples from the day 14 peak response were available, repertoires could be characterized only after the peak T cell response. Most participants were white British and females outnumbered males, and the authors suggested that clonal diversity may have been underestimated. Conclusions about previously exposed vaccinees are limited, since just a handful of AZD1222 recipients were seropositive for SARS-CoV-2 at baseline. Nearly half of unique spike-specific TCRs reportedly recognized epitopes outside regions mutated in the B.1.351 and B.1.1.7 variants.

Regarding this clone: Its antigen remains undetermined. The input lacks base qualities; no much larger clone sits a single base away.

The CDR1 and CDR2 encoded by the germline V gene (reference sequence) are SGHNT and YYREEE. V was cut back by 4 bases and J by 10 bases, leaving a gap of 15 bases between them. Spanning cysteine to phenylalanine, the CDR3 consists of 14 amino acids. Here the CDR3 DNA is all that survives: 42 bases in frame from base 1. Sequencing used peripheral blood, obtained on day 0 of AZD1222 vaccination. The sequence is built from TRBV5-4 and TRBJ1-6; the best D guess is TRBD1, with 6 bases matching. The clonotype comes from an adult in good health. The DNA sequence reads TGTGCCAGCAGCGGGGCGGGGGGCAACTCACCCCTCCACTTT. Translated, it gives CASSGAGGNSPLHF.